Given below is one TCR beta chain in context. Its target is not known. The sample comes from a study of siplizumab effects on memory and regulatory T cells. General study findings and limits: Proliferating CD4+ or CD8+ clones, roughly 75-96% of them, lacked an assignable naive or memory phenotype. Unstimulated subsets captured only a minor fraction of alloreactive clones. The study found naive T cells seemingly more diverse than memory cells and seemingly major alloresponse contributors.

Per sample, the assay covered 95,000 to 100,000 TCR templates. Produced via immunoSEQ multiplex PCR; TCRdb's table is partial and in-frame only. Among just over 60,000 clones listed, around 79% were seen once. Germline V gene sequence: CDR1 SGHTA, CDR2 FQGNSA. This CDR3 is 15 amino acids long. Trimming cost V 3 bases and J 10 bases; bases outside gene matches: 13. The sequence was collected from a human donor in good health. The sequenced material came from memory CD4+ T cells sorted from blood. The chain employs TRBV7-2 and TRBJ1-1, with 8 bases matching TRBD1. CDR3 region: CASSFGAGQGAGAFF. The CDR3 DNA follows: TGTGCCAGCAGCTTCGGGGCCGGGCAGGGGGCGGGAGCTTTCTTT.